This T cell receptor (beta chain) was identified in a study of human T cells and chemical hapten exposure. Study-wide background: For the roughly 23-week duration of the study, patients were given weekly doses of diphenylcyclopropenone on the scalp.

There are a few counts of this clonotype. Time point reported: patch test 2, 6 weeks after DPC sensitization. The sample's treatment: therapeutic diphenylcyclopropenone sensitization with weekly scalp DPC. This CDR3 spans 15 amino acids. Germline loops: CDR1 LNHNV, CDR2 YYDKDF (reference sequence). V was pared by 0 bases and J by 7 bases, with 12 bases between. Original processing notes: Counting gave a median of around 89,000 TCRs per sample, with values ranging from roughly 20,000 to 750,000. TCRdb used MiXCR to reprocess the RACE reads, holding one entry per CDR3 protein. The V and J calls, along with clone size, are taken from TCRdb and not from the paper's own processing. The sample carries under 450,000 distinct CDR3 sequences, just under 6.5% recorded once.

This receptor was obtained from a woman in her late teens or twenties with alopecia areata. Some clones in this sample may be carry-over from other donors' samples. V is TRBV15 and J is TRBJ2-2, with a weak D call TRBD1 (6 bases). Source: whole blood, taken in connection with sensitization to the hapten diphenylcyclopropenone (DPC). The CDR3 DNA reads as TGTGCCACCAGCAGAGATCCCGGACAGATCGGGGAGCTGTTTTTT. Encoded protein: CATSRDPGQIGELFF.